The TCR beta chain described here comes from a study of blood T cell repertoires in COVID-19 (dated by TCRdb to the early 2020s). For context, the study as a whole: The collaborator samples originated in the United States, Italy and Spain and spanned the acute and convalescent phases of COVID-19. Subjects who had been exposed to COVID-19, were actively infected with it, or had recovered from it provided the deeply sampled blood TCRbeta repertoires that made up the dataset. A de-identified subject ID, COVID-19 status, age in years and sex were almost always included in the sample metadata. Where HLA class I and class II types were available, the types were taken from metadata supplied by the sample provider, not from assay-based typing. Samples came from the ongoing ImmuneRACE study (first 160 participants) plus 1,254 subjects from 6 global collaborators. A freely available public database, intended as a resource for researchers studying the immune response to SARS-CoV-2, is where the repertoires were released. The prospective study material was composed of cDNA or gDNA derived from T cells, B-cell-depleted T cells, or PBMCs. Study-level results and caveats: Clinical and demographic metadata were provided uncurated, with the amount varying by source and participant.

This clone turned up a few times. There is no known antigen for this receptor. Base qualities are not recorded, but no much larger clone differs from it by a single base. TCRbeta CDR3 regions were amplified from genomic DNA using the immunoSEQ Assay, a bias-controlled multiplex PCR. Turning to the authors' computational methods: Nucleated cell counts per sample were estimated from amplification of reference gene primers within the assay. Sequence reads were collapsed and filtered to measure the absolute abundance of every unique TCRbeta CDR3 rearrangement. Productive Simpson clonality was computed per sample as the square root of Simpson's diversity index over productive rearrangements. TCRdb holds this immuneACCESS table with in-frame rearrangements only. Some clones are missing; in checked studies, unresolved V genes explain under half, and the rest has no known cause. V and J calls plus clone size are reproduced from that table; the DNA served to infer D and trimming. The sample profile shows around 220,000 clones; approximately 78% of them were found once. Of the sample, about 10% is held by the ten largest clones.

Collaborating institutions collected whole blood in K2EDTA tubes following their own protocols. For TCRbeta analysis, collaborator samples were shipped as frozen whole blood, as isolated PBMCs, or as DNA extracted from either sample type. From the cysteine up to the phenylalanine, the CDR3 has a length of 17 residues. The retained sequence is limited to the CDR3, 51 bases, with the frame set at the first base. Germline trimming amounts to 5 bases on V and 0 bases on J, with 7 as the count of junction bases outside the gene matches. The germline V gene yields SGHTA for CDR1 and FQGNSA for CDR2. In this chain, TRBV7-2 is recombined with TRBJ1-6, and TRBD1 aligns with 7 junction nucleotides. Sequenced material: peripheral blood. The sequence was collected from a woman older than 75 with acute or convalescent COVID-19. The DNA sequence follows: TGTGCCAGCAGCCAGGACAGGCCAAGCTCCTATAATTCACCCCTCCACTTT. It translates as CASSQDRPSSYNSPLHF.